The 25 T cell receptor beta chains presented below share a single source sample, sequenced in a study of shared clonotypes between healthy human individuals. Sequencing used immunoSEQ multiplex PCR; TCRdb keeps in-frame clones, though not all of them. The table has over 2 million clones, roughly 95% seen once. Source material: naive CD4+ T cells sorted from blood. Subset noted: CD45RA+ positively selected. The receptor source for this set is a man in his late teens or twenties in good health.

The genes are TRBV7-3 and TRBJ1-6; 7 bases fit TRBD1. V lost 1 base, J lost 6 bases, and 3 bases stayed unmatched. The CDR3 is 15 amino acids. Germline V gives CDR1 SGHTA, CDR2 FQGTGA. The CDR3 is CASSLMGQLNSPLHF. The CDR3 coding sequence is TGTGCCAGCAGCTTAATGGGACAGCTTAATTCACCCCTCCACTTT.

The chain is built from TRBV5-1 and TRBJ2-7, with a possible D match to TRBD2 (6 bases). Germline-derived CDR1 and CDR2 are SGHRS and YFSETQ. The CDR3 is made up of 14 amino acids. Trimming pared 4 bases from V and 6 bases from J, leaving 17 bases between. CDR3 region: CASSISAGNGEQYF. DNA for the CDR3: TGCGCCAGCAGCATTTCCGCGGGGAACGGCGAGCAGTACTTC.

The chain is built from TRBV7-9 and TRBJ2-2; maybe TRBD1 (6 bases). This CDR3 has 15 residues. V dropped 5 bases and J dropped 2 bases, with 12 bases sitting between them. The germline gives CDR1 SEHNR, CDR2 FQNEAQ (reference sequence). CDR3 sequence: CASSTHRENTGELFF. Written as DNA, the CDR3 is TGTGCCAGCAGCACCCACAGGGAAAACACCGGGGAGCTGTTTTTT.

About this clone: The junction departs from germline at one end; a sequencing error may be responsible. J is TRBJ1-2 and V is TRBV6-5, with D tentatively TRBD1 (5 bases). Germline values: CDR1 MNHEY, CDR2 SVGAGI. This CDR3 comprises 12 residues. The CDR3 DNA is TGTGCCAGCAGTTCCCCGACAGCTGGCTACACATTC. Translation gives CASSSPTAGYTF.

The chain recombines TRBV28 with TRBJ2-7; no clear D gene. From germline, CDR1 is MDHEN and CDR2 SYDVKM. V gave up 3 bases and J gave up 9 bases, with 12 bases separating them. There are 12 residues in the CDR3. CDR3: CASSFKALGQYF. CDR3 bases: TGTGCCAGCAGTTTTAAGGCCCTGGGGCAGTACTTC. Looking up the rest from reference TRBV28 and TRBJ2-7 gives the full variable domain: DVKVTQSSRYLVKRTGEKVFLECVQDMDHENMFWYRQDPGLGLRLIYFSYDVKMKEKGDIPEGYSVSREKKERFSLILESASTNQTSMYLCASSFKALGQYFGPGTRLTVT.

V gene TRBV11-2 combines with J gene TRBJ1-6; a weak D match, TRBD1 (6 bases). CDR3 length: 15 residues. Germline V gene sequence: CDR1 SGHAT, CDR2 FQNNGV. Trimming stripped 5 bases from V and 9 bases from J, with 17 bases between. The CDR3 here is CASSPGTHGSSPLHF. The DNA of the CDR3 is TGTGCCAGCAGCCCCGGGACACATGGAAGTTCACCCCTCCACTTT.

The gene calls are TRBV18 and TRBJ2-1, with D perhaps matching TRBD1 (6 bases). The CDR3 covers 15 residues. Trimming took off 3 bases at V and 9 bases at J, with 18 bases between the two ends. CDR1 and CDR2 (germline): KGHSH, LQKENI. The DNA for the CDR3 is TGTGCCAGCTCACCTCCCTCAACAGGGTTGGGTGAGCAGTTCTTC. Translating gives CASSPPSTGLGEQFF.

Remarks on this clone: A clone one base away is much larger, so this may be a read error. Distinct nucleotide sequences in the sample also encode this CDR3. The CDR3 reads CASSPDSYEQYF. The CDR3 DNA follows: TGCGCCAGCTCACCCGACTCCTACGAGCAGTACTTC. The rearrangement links TRBV4-1 to TRBJ2-7; D unresolved. This CDR3 is built from 12 residues. Germline CDR1 and CDR2: MGHRA and YSYEKL. Trimming left V 8 bases short and J 0 bases short, with 8 bases between.

The chain has TRBV10-1 and TRBJ2-2, with D possibly being TRBD1 (6 bases). Germline V gives CDR1 WNHNN, CDR2 SYGVQD (reference sequence). Between the trimmed V and J ends, which lost 2 bases and 5 bases, there was a span of 15 bases. The CDR3 is 16 residues long. The CDR3 here is CASSELQGMETGELFF. The CDR3 nucleotides read TGCGCCAGCAGTGAGCTGCAGGGGATGGAAACCGGGGAGCTGTTTTTT.

The V gene is TRBV6-1, the J gene TRBJ2-4; D gene uncertain. Trimming cost V 8 bases and J 1 base, with 9 bases left between them. Germline V CDR1 and CDR2: MNHNS, SASEGT. This CDR3 has 13 residues. This CDR3 reads CASGRYAKNIQYF. The CDR3 DNA is TGTGCCAGCGGCAGATACGCCAAAAACATTCAGTACTTC.

As concerns this clone: The same CDR3 arises from other DNA sequences in this sample as well. The J gene is TRBJ2-7, the V gene TRBV7-2; the match to TRBD1 covers 9 bases. The length of the CDR3 is 15 residues. Germline V gene sequence: CDR1 SGHTA, CDR2 FQGNSA. The V gene end was trimmed by 3 bases and the J gene end by 2 bases; junction bases not matched to a gene: 5. The CDR3 DNA sequence: TGTGCCAGCAGCTTGGGACAGGGCCAGGCCTACGAGCAGTACTTC. It is translated as CASSLGQGQAYEQYF.

The chain links TRBV5-8 to TRBJ2-7, with TRBD2 matching 7 bases. The germline CDR1 and CDR2 sequences are SGHTS and YDEGEE. V was pared by 0 bases and J by 3 bases, with 6 bases of the junction left unmatched. The CDR3 contains 15 residues. In nucleotides, the CDR3 is TGTGCCAGCAGCTTGGGGCGGGGGAAAATCTACGAGCAGTACTTC. Translation: CASSLGRGKIYEQYF. The full variable domain, rest sourced from reference TRBV5-8 and TRBJ2-7, is EAGVTQSPTHLIKTRGQQATLRCSPISGHTSVYWYQQALGLGLQFLLWYDEGEERNRGNFPPRFSGRQFPNYSSELNVNALELEDSALYLCASSLGRGKIYEQYFGPGTRLTVT.

The chain uses TRBV5-1 and TRBJ2-7; a possible D gene is TRBD1 (6 bases). The germline V and J ends were trimmed by 0 bases and 3 bases, with 10 bases remaining between them. CDR3 length: 14 amino acids. Looked up from germline, CDR1 is SGHRS and CDR2 is YFSETQ. The CDR3 spells CASSLAPGVYEQYF. The CDR3 DNA follows: TGCGCCAGCAGCTTGGCCCCAGGGGTCTACGAGCAGTACTTC.

The V gene is TRBV5-5, the J gene TRBJ1-1, with TRBD1 as a possible D gene (5 bases). V was shortened by 7 bases and J by 0 bases, with 19 bases between the two germline ends. The CDR3 totals 16 residues. The germline V gene encodes CDR1 SGHKS and CDR2 YYEKEE (reference sequence). CDR3 in amino acids: CASSTKGVTVNTEAFF. CDR3 bases: TGTGCCAGCTCAACAAAGGGCGTGACAGTGAACACTGAAGCTTTCTTT. The full variable domain, its missing parts supplied by reference TRBV5-5 and TRBJ1-1, is DAGVTQSPTHLIKTRGQQVTLRCSPISGHKSVSWYQQVLGQGPQFIFQYYEKEERGRGNFPDRFSARQFPNYSSELNVNALLLGDSALYLCASSTKGVTVNTEAFFGQGTRLTVV.

This chain connects TRBV6-1 to TRBJ2-5, with D hard to call. V shed 4 bases and J shed 9 bases, with 18 bases lying between them. Germline lookup yields CDR1 MNHNS and CDR2 SASEGT. The CDR3 runs to 14 residues. The CDR3 protein is CASSADRLVAAQYF. DNA for the CDR3: TGTGCCAGCAGTGCCGATCGGCTAGTTGCAGCCCAGTACTTC.

The gene calls are TRBV18 and TRBJ2-7; 14 nucleotides line up with TRBD2. V lost 3 bases and J lost 4; bases outside the gene matches: 8. CDR3 length: 17 residues. From germline, CDR1 is KGHSH and CDR2 LQKENI. The DNA for the CDR3 is TGTGCCAGCTCACCCGTCCTCGGGACTAGCGGGAGTTACGAGCAGTACTTC. Protein sequence: CASSPVLGTSGSYEQYF.

The chain employs TRBV30 and TRBJ1-5; D is ambiguous. In germline, CDR1 is GTSNPN, CDR2 SVGIG (reference sequence). Trimming took off 3 bases at V and 9 bases at J, with 24 bases between the two ends. CDR3 length equals 16 residues. CDR3 protein: CAWSSSGPGKSGPQHF. The CDR3, as DNA: TGTGCCTGGAGCTCCTCAGGCCCCGGGAAGTCGGGGCCCCAGCATTTT.

CDR3 in amino acids: CASSEYGPGETQYF. The CDR3 DNA follows: TGTGCCAGCAGTGAATACGGTCCGGGGGAGACCCAGTACTTC. This chain uses TRBV25-1 with TRBJ2-5, with D maybe TRBD2 (5 bases). The ends were cut back, 0 bases at V and 5 bases at J, with 10 bases in the middle. Looked up from germline, CDR1 is MGHDK and CDR2 is SYGVNS. The CDR3 spans 14 residues.

The chain has TRBV28 and TRBJ2-1, with TRBD1 matching over 10 bases. Germline CDR1 reads MDHEN; CDR2 reads SYDVKM. The CDR3 length is 16 residues. With 5 bases clipped from V and 4 bases from J, the junction kept 8 bases outside the gene matches. The CDR3 nucleotides are TGTGCCAGCAGTCCGCACGGGACAGGGGTATACAATGAGCAGTTCTTC. Translated, it gives CASSPHGTGVYNEQFF.

This chain uses TRBV7-2 with TRBJ2-7; D remains unclear. V lost 4 bases and J 1 base, leaving 8 bases between the germline ends. This CDR3 comprises 13 residues. Germline CDR1 is SGHTA and CDR2 is FQGNSA. The CDR3 DNA reads TGTGCCAGCAGCTCACTTGGGTCCTACGAGCAGTACTTC. Translated: CASSSLGSYEQYF.

The chain couples TRBV28 to TRBJ1-2, with 9 positions matching TRBD1. J was trimmed by 7 bases and V by 3 bases; bases with no gene match: 9. Germline assignment: CDR1 MDHEN and CDR2 SYDVKM. The CDR3 contains 15 residues. This CDR3 is CASSFYRDRAAGYTF. The CDR3 nucleotides are TGTGCCAGCAGTTTTTACCGGGACAGGGCGGCTGGCTACACCTTC.

The CDR3 nucleotides read TGTGCCAGCACCCAACAGGGTGCGAACACTGAAGCTTTCTTT. It codes for CASTQQGANTEAFF. V and J are TRBV6-6 and TRBJ1-1; a weak D match, TRBD1 (6 bases). Germline loops: CDR1 MNHNY, CDR2 SVGAGI (reference sequence). Trimming shortened V by 7 bases and J by 1 base, and 13 bases separated the two germline ends. This CDR3 has 14 amino acids.

The V call is TRBV19, the J call TRBJ2-1; the D is unclear. Germline values: CDR1 LNHDA, CDR2 SQIVND (reference sequence). This CDR3 is 13 amino acids long. V shed 5 bases and J shed 5 bases, with 10 bases lying between them. CDR3 sequence reads: CASSYGKDNEQFF. In nucleotides, the CDR3 is TGTGCCAGTAGTTATGGCAAGGACAATGAGCAGTTCTTC.

J is TRBJ2-7 and V is TRBV5-6; D gene unclear. Looked up from germline, CDR1 is SGHDT and CDR2 is YYEEEE. V was shortened by 3 bases and J by 3 bases, with 4 bases between the two germline ends. The CDR3 runs to 11 residues. Here the CDR3 reads CASSSNYEQYF. The CDR3 DNA sequence: TGTGCCAGCAGCTCAAACTACGAGCAGTACTTC.

J is TRBJ2-7 and V is TRBV18, with 7 bases aligning to TRBD1. Looked up from germline, CDR1 is KGHSH and CDR2 is LQKENI. After removal of 3 bases from V and 3 bases from J, the junction contained 5 bases not matched to a gene. CDR3 size: 14 residues. In DNA form, the CDR3 reads TGTGCCAGCTCACCCCGGGACAGCCTCTACGAGCAGTACTTC. It translates to CASSPRDSLYEQYF.